A selection of T cell receptor beta chains follows, all from one sample in a study of T-cell memory formation after mild COVID-19. Via MiXCR, TCRdb re-called the 5' RACE reads, giving one row per CDR3 protein. Of 85,000 to 120,000 distinct CDR3 sequences in the sample, about 15% are singletons; the top ten hold 28%. The sequenced sample was PBMCs or a T cell subset sorted from them (not recorded which). These receptors all come from an adult woman who had mild COVID-19 (a few samples of this study predate the infection). Cell type and time point are not known. CDR3s include the opening cysteine and the closing phenylalanine or tryptophan. The order of the fields is J gene, V gene, clone size, D gene, CDR3 protein, CDR3 DNA. D genes are given only for firm matches. Size values are once, few and many counts, or a class for expanded clones, and some rows have none.

>TRBJ2-7|TRBV7-9|-|-
CASSPNTNEQYF
TGTGCCAGCAGCCCCAATACTAACGAGCAGTACTTC
>TRBJ2-2|TRBV7-6|-|-
CASSLGGMVAGELFF
TGTGCCAGCAGCTTAGGCGGTATGGTCGCCGGGGAGCTGTTTTTT
>TRBJ2-7|TRBV12-3/TRBV12-4|-|-
CASSSPGAYYEQYF
TGTGCCAGCAGTTCACCCGGGGCCTACTACGAGCAGTACTTC
>TRBJ1-1|TRBV27|few|-
CASSLTEYTEAFF
TGTGCCAGCAGTCTGACAGAGTACACTGAAGCTTTCTTT
>TRBJ2-2|TRBV2|many|-
CASRQGQNTGELFF
TGTGCCAGCAGACAGGGACAGAACACCGGGGAGCTGTTTTTT
>TRBJ1-1|TRBV5-4|-|-
CASSHRQLLNTEAFF
TGTGCCAGCAGCCATCGACAGCTTCTGAACACTGAAGCTTTCTTT
>TRBJ2-4|TRBV28|few|-
CASSSGADALDIQYF
TGTGCCAGCAGTTCTGGGGCAGATGCTTTGGACATTCAGTACTTC
>TRBJ2-7|TRBV27|-|TRBD2
CASSVSGVSYEQYF
TGTGCCAGCAGTGTCAGCGGGGTCTCCTACGAGCAGTACTTC
>TRBJ1-2|TRBV29-1|few|-
CSVVWQGDYGYTF
TGCAGCGTTGTCTGGCAGGGTGACTATGGCTACACCTTC
>TRBJ2-1|TRBV6-5|-|TRBD2
CASSSLGGAYNEQFF
TGTGCCAGCAGTTCCCTCGGGGGGGCCTACAATGAGCAGTTCTTC
>TRBJ2-3|TRBV5-1|-|TRBD2
CASSRTSGGVTDTQYF
TGCGCCAGCAGCAGGACTAGCGGGGGGGTCACAGATACGCAGTATTTT
>TRBJ1-5|TRBV7-9|-|TRBD1
CASSPVTGFNQPQHF
TGTGCCAGCAGCCCCGTGACAGGGTTCAATCAGCCCCAGCATTTT
>TRBJ2-2|TRBV20-1|-|TRBD2
CSARFRLAGAAGELFF
TGCAGTGCTAGGTTCAGACTAGCGGGGGCGGCCGGGGAGCTGTTTTTT
>TRBJ1-1|TRBV12-3/TRBV12-4|-|-
CASSSGWNTEAFF
TGTGCCAGCAGTTCGGGATGGAACACTGAAGCTTTCTTT
>TRBJ2-3|TRBV13|few|-
CASSSLLSGVQPDTQYF
TGTGCCAGCAGCTCGCTACTTTCTGGGGTTCAGCCAGATACGCAGTATTTT
>TRBJ1-1|TRBV7-8|few|-
CASRLKASELIQNTEAFF
TGTGCCAGCAGACTGAAAGCTTCGGAGCTAATCCAGAACACTGAAGCTTTCTTT
>TRBJ2-7|TRBV14|-|-
CASSQEGGTEQYF
TGTGCCAGCAGCCAAGAGGGGGGTACCGAGCAGTACTTC
>TRBJ2-1|TRBV3-1|few|TRBD2
CASSQQAGNEQFF
TGTGCCAGCAGCCAGCAAGCGGGGAATGAGCAGTTCTTC
>TRBJ1-1|TRBV20-1|many|-
CSARSREGEAFF
TGCAGTGCTAGGTCTCGGGAGGGTGAAGCTTTCTTT
>TRBJ2-1|TRBV6-5|-|-
CASSWEQGDEQFF
TGTGCCAGCAGTTGGGAACAGGGAGACGAGCAGTTCTTC
>TRBJ2-5|TRBV7-2|-|-
CATQRNLGWGIETQYF
TGTGCCACCCAAAGGAATCTAGGGTGGGGGATAGAGACCCAGTACTTC
>TRBJ1-5|TRBV6-2/TRBV6-3|once|-
CASSYPKMGIQSNQPQHF
TGTGCCAGCAGTTACCCCAAAATGGGGATACAGAGCAATCAGCCCCAGCATTTT
>TRBJ1-3|TRBV7-9|-|-
CASSKGGQAGNTIYF
TGTGCCAGCAGCAAGGGGGGCCAGGCTGGAAACACCATATATTTT
>TRBJ2-2|TRBV5-5|many|-
CASSLALLVNTGELFF
TGTGCCAGCAGCTTGGCCTTGTTAGTGAACACCGGGGAGCTGTTTTTT
>TRBJ2-7|TRBV4-1|few|-
CASSLSGTQSSYEQYF
TGCGCCAGCAGCCTATCCGGGACACAAAGCTCCTACGAGCAGTACTTC
>TRBJ2-1|TRBV30|-|-
CAWSINEQFF
TGTGCCTGGAGTATTAATGAGCAGTTCTTC
>TRBJ1-1|TRBV7-9|few|-
CASSLMERHTEAFF
TGTGCCAGCAGCTTAATGGAGAGACACACTGAAGCTTTCTTT
>TRBJ2-1|TRBV5-4|-|TRBD2
CASSGWLAGTGNEQFF
TGTGCCAGCAGCGGGTGGCTAGCGGGAACAGGAAATGAGCAGTTCTTC
>TRBJ1-5|TRBV5-5|-|-
CASSLGTQTNQPQHF
TGTGCCAGCAGCTTGGGGACGCAAACCAATCAGCCCCAGCATTTT
>TRBJ2-2|TRBV7-6|-|TRBD2
CASSFYGGAGGRRDTGELFF
TGTGCCAGCAGCTTCTATGGGGGTGCGGGAGGAAGGCGAGACACCGGGGAGCTGTTTTTT
>TRBJ2-5|TRBV29-1|few|-
CSVDRDQETQYF
TGCAGCGTCGACCGGGATCAAGAGACCCAGTACTTC
>TRBJ2-1|TRBV7-2|-|TRBD2
CASSSGLAGALDEQFF
TGTGCCAGCAGCTCAGGACTAGCGGGGGCTTTAGATGAGCAGTTCTTC
>TRBJ2-2|TRBV27|few|-
CASSFGNRPAGELFF
TGTGCCAGCAGTTTCGGGAATCGGCCCGCCGGGGAGCTGTTTTTT
>TRBJ2-1|TRBV7-9|-|-
CASSLVVDNEQFF
TGTGCCAGCAGCTTAGTAGTCGACAATGAGCAGTTCTTC
>TRBJ2-7|TRBV12-3/TRBV12-4|-|-
CASSLGERIEQYF
TGTGCCAGCAGTTTAGGTGAACGTATCGAGCAGTACTTC
>TRBJ1-1|TRBV4-3|few|-
CASSHRQGQYTEAFF
TGCGCCAGCAGCCACCGCCAGGGGCAATACACTGAAGCTTTCTTT
>TRBJ1-4|TRBV27|-|TRBD1
CASSLFRGPPTNEKLFF
TGTGCCAGCAGTTTATTCAGGGGGCCCCCAACTAATGAAAAACTGTTTTTT
>TRBJ2-1|TRBV7-9|-|TRBD2
CASSSPPTSGLYNEQFF
TGTGCCAGCAGCTCTCCCCCCACTAGCGGACTCTACAATGAGCAGTTCTTC
>TRBJ2-7|TRBV7-3|-|-
CASSYRTVSYEQYF
TGTGCCAGCAGCTACAGGACGGTGTCCTACGAGCAGTACTTC
>TRBJ2-1|TRBV7-6|-|-
CASSLGPGGTELNEQFF
TGTGCCAGCAGCTTGGGGCCCGGTGGGACTGAGCTCAATGAGCAGTTCTTC
>TRBJ2-7|TRBV29-1|few|-
CSVEGWTAVTSSYEQYF
TGCAGCGTTGAAGGGTGGACGGCAGTAACTAGCTCCTACGAGCAGTACTTC
>TRBJ2-3|TRBV4-1|few|TRBD2
CASSQGRGGVDTQYF
TGCGCCAGCAGCCAAGGGCGCGGGGGTGTAGATACGCAGTATTTT